Listed here is a single T cell receptor (beta chain). This clonotype has more than one count but fewer than ten. Its antigen remains unidentified. Base-call qualities are not available, and no considerably larger clone is one nucleotide away. The library was made by 5' RACE. The sequencer was an Illumina HiSeq 2500. The second PCR ran for about 7 to 11 cycles and used a J-beta primer mix along with a sample-barcoded 5' primer. Each TCR beta cDNA molecule received a unique molecular identifier from a template-switch 5' adaptor carrying 12 random nucleotides. Each sample yielded at least 2.5 million CDR3-containing paired-end reads. All of the RNA was converted into first-strand cDNA using the Mint cDNA synthesis kit, with a TRBC-specific oligonucleotide serving as the primer. All cDNA was treated with uracil-DNA glycosylase and then went through a first 18-cycle PCR with the universal primers M1SS and BC2_uni_R. Under the source paper's analysis protocol: For normalization, 1 million high-quality reads, each with a distinct molecular identifier, were randomly selected from each sample. Reads with shared molecular identifiers were discarded instead of being binned into consensus sequences. CDR3 identification, clonotype clustering and error correction used MiTCR with a Q25 quality threshold and the strictest error-elimination algorithm. A nonparametric unseen species model using Euler transformation provided a lower-bound estimate of total TCR beta diversity. The public reads were reanalyzed by TCRdb: fastp trimming at Q25, MiXCR alignment, in-frame beta chains only. Entries are consolidated by CDR3 protein sequence, retaining the most common genes and DNA. These V and J calls originate from TCRdb's pipeline instead of the authors' own analysis. This sample holds 850,000 or so distinct CDR3 sequences; more than 25% were observed only once. The ten biggest clones cover around 15% of the sample.

These data come from a study of blood T cells in healthy people across ages (dated by TCRdb to the mid-2010s). Some background on the complete study: In model experiments, roughly one uniquely barcoded TCR beta cDNA molecule per two T cells was captured by template switching. To track age-related changes in TCR beta repertoire diversity, the study relied on deep sequencing normalized with unique cDNA molecular identifiers. Four age groups were formed from the donors: young (average about 15 years), middle-aged (around 37), aged (more than 55) and long-lived (less than 85). To avoid experimental bias, donors of different ages were randomly spread across the sequencing lanes. Using the same blood draw, the study looked at two additional independent replicas of 1 million unique cDNA reads for two donors, one aged 18 to 29 and the other aged 80 or older. Here is what the overall study found, with its caveats: Compared with the aged group, more naive CD4+ T cells, fewer expanded clones and increased TCR diversity were shown by the long-lived group, suggesting age selection. Bulk unsorted PBMC profiling prevented conclusive comparison of naive and antigen-experienced compartments. Estimates of total diversity from one million sequenced T cells were regarded as lower bounds and underestimates. There was a strong correlation between observed TCR beta diversity and the percentage of naive T cells measured by flow cytometry. Because the CMV infection status of the donors was unknown, age-related changes in expanded clonotypes may potentially have been confounded. As age increased, observed TCR beta diversity per million T cells dropped in a roughly linear way, and a significant reduction was already evident by age approximately 40.

From cysteine to phenylalanine, the CDR3 is 14 amino acids long. The read is trimmed to its CDR3 DNA, 42 bases read in frame from base 1. Trimmed from V: 7 bases; trimmed from J: 3 bases; junction bases lacking a gene match: 7. CDR1 and CDR2 were assigned from the germline V gene (reference sequence) as LGHDT and YNNKEL. The roughly 39 donors, aged 6 to 90 years, were systemically healthy Caucasian individuals from Russia. Each donor gave approximately 9.3 milliliters of peripheral blood, collected into EDTA-treated Vacutainer tubes. Ficoll-Paque density-gradient centrifugation was used to isolate PBMCs, with at least 6 million obtained per sample. Trizol reagent was used to extract total RNA from PBMCs, with at least 6 micrograms per sample. For every donor, an aliquot of PBMCs went through flow cytometry to measure the percentages of naive CD45RAhigh/CD27high T cells.

The sequence derives from a woman older than 75 in good health. The V gene is TRBV3-1 and the J gene is TRBJ2-3; TRBD1 matches 7 bases in the middle. Sample: blood. The nucleotide sequence reads as follows: TGTGCCAGCACCCGGGTCAGGGGGACAGATACGCAGTATTTT. Its protein reads: CASTRVRGTDTQYF.